The T cell receptor beta chain under discussion was sequenced for a study of regulatory T cells in long-lasting Graves disease. Time point meaning: persistent/refractory GD, antithyroid drugs over 5 years with positive TRAb. Construction of the TCR library relied on RNA isolated from PBMCs. Guidelines of the American Thyroid Association were used to diagnose Graves' disease. CDR1 SGHTA and CDR2 FQGTGA come from the germline V gene. This CDR3 comprises 16 residues. Trimming took 4 bases from V and 0 from J; bases not matched to a gene: 9. Sequencing libraries for TCR beta were prepared with iRepertoire HTBI primers and Arm-PCR of CDR3 regions. TCRdb ran MiXCR on the multiplex PCR reads and lists one entry per CDR3 protein. The table has some 280,000 distinct CDR3 sequences, 20% to 25% seen once. Overall study findings and caveats: Persistent disease favored TRBV28, TRBJ1-2 and TRBJ2-5. New patients shared fewer public clonotypes (around 880) than persistent patients did (roughly 2,500). Accuracy may have been reduced by the small sample size.

In the case of this clonotype: Its specificity is not known.

The chain recombines TRBV7-3 with TRBJ2-7, with 7 bases matching TRBD2. The sequencing here drew on peripheral blood mononuclear cells (PBMCs), taken when the disease was refractory, from a patient treated with antithyroid drugs. The TCR sequence derives from a female donor with Graves disease. This CDR3 is CASSWRDYQSSYEQYF. DNA for the CDR3: TGTGCCAGCAGCTGGCGGGACTATCAAAGCTCCTACGAGCAGTACTTC.